This TCR beta chain was sequenced for a study of TIL therapy for anti-PD-1-resistant metastatic lung cancer. The time point here: pre-treatment sample, taken before nivolumab and TIL therapy. Pleural nodules or supraclavicular lymph nodes made up most of the excised metastases sampled. The immunoSEQ assay was v3. Measured with immunoSEQ multiplex PCR; TCRdb has only the in-frame clones, and not every one. The repertoire includes about 12,000 clones, approximately 52% of them detected once, and under 8% sits in the top ten. Sequences were derived from tumor tissue, sampled at baseline. The receptor was isolated from a person between 30 and 79 years old with non-small cell lung cancer.

CDR3 nucleotide sequence: TGCGCCAGCAGCCAAGATGACAGGGTCGGGGCCAACGTCCTGACTTTC. Translated: CASSQDDRVGANVLTF. The V gene is TRBV4-1, the J gene TRBJ2-6; 7 bases line up with TRBD1. The length of the CDR3 is 16 residues. Trimming cost V 0 bases and J 4 bases; bases outside gene matches: 3. CDR1 and CDR2 (germline): MGHRA, YSYEKL.